These T cell receptor beta chains were read from a single sample in a study of blood T cell repertoires in COVID-19. Data came from immunoSEQ multiplex PCR; TCRdb stores just in-frame clones and leaves some out. The sample has more than 150,000 clones, 75% to 90% seen once. Sample: peripheral blood. The receptors derive from a woman in her forties with acute or convalescent COVID-19. The conserved cysteine and the conserved F or W are not part of the CDR3 here. The listing skips clone size in some rows; elsewhere it reads once, few, many or a size class.

clone_size j_call v_call cdr3_aa
NA TRBJ1-5 TRBV10-2 ASDREFDQPQH
NA TRBJ2-4 TRBV7-3 ASSLDSSGGIENIQY
NA TRBJ2-7 TRBV6-5 ASRGLDSSYEQY
NA TRBJ2-2 TRBV4-1 ASSRGEGSNTGELF
NA TRBJ2-2 TRBV7-8 ASSPDFLGGSTGELF
NA TRBJ1-4 TRBV11-3 ASSPRIGYNEKLF
many TRBJ1-5 TRBV3-1/TRBV3-2 ASGGTGDQPQH
NA TRBJ1-5 TRBV19 ASSINQFSYGTGFQPQH
NA TRBJ1-1 TRBV6-5 ASTNTGNTEAF
once TRBJ2-2 TRBV9 ASSVEAGVSTGELF
NA TRBJ2-3 TRBV2 ASSVRGRGDTQY
NA TRBJ2-1 TRBV10-3 AISPGNSLGNEQF
NA TRBJ1-1 TRBV19 ASSKRRGGAQFTEAF
NA TRBJ2-1 TRBV18 ASSPLAGVNEQF
NA TRBJ2-3 TRBV5-1 ASSSNTKTGSFSYTDTQY
NA TRBJ2-7 TRBV28 ASSSGRLPYEQY